Below are 8 T cell receptor beta chains sequenced from a single sample in a study of T cells in tuberculosis. This table comes from immunoSEQ multiplex PCR, and its TCRdb copy is limited to in-frame clones, with some not included. The sample carries over 30,000 clones, 97% recorded once. The sequencing input was PBMCs. All receptors derive from a donor between 10 and 35 years old with latent tuberculosis or without tuberculosis infection.

The rearrangement joins TRBV6-5 to TRBJ2-2, with D unclear. V dropped 2 bases and J dropped 7 bases, with 8 bases sitting between them. Germline V CDR1 and CDR2: MNHEY, SVGAGI. The CDR3 consists of 13 residues. CDR3 DNA: TGTGCCAGCAGTTACGGCGGTGGCGGGGAGCTGTTTTTT. Protein product: CASSYGGGGELFF.

The chain employs TRBV5-4 and TRBJ2-3, with D hard to call. Looked up from germline, CDR1 is SGHNT and CDR2 is YYREEE (reference sequence). The length of the CDR3 is 11 residues. Trimming pared 8 bases from V and 4 bases from J, leaving 8 bases between. CDR3 coding DNA: TGTGCCAGTAGTCTGTCAGATACGCAGTATTTT. This sequence encodes CASSLSDTQYF.

The chain recombines TRBV5-4 with TRBJ2-5, with 12 nucleotides matching TRBD2. CDR3 size: 15 residues. With V trimmed by 3 bases and J by 5 bases, 5 bases remained unmatched. Germline assignment: CDR1 SGHNT and CDR2 YYREEE (reference sequence). CDR3 nucleotides: TGTGCCAGCAGCTCGCTAGCGGGAGGGCCGGAGACCCAGTACTTC. Protein: CASSSLAGGPETQYF.

The chain links TRBV14 to TRBJ2-6, with a weak D call TRBD1 (5 bases). Germline V gene lookup returns CDR1 SGHDN and CDR2 FVKESK. V was cut by 5 bases and J by 0 bases, with 14 bases left in between. The length of the CDR3 is 17 residues. In nucleotides, the CDR3 is TGTGCCAGCAGCTTAGGACACCCGGTCTCTGGGGCCAACGTCCTGACTTTC. Amino acids: CASSLGHPVSGANVLTF.

CDR3 sequence reads: CASSDRGREEKLFF. CDR3 DNA: TGTGCCAGCAGTGACAGGGGGCGAGAAGAAAAACTGTTTTTT. The chain joins TRBV6-1 to TRBJ1-4, with 8 nucleotides matching TRBD1. J was trimmed by 8 bases and V by 3 bases; bases with no gene match: 5. In germline, CDR1 is MNHNS, CDR2 SASEGT. The CDR3 has 14 residues.

The V and J genes are TRBV11-2 and TRBJ1-2; D may be TRBD1 (5 bases). Germline V CDR1 and CDR2: SGHAT, FQNNGV. The CDR3 has 14 residues. V shed 1 base and J shed 8 bases, with 14 bases lying between them. The CDR3 DNA reads TGTGCCAGCAGCTTAGTGCGGGGGATCGAAGGCTACACCTTC. Translated, it gives CASSLVRGIEGYTF.

The chain joins TRBV2 to TRBJ1-4; 10 nucleotides align to TRBD1. V was clipped by 6 bases and J by 10 bases; unmatched bases: 8. This CDR3 is built from 14 residues. The germline CDR1 and CDR2 sequences are SNHLY and FYNNEI. The CDR3 DNA is TGTGCCAGCAGGGGACAGGGGAGGACAGGAAAACTGTTTTTT. Protein product: CASRGQGRTGKLFF.

The chain couples TRBV2 to TRBJ2-1; TRBD2 matches 10 bases. After removal of 7 bases from V and 8 bases from J, the junction contained 8 bases not matched to a gene. There are 14 residues in the CDR3. The germline gives CDR1 SNHLY, CDR2 FYNNEI. For the CDR3, the DNA is TGTGCCAGCAATCGAGCGGGAGGGCCCTATGAGCAGTTCTTC. Protein product: CASNRAGGPYEQFF.